This entry describes one T cell receptor (beta chain). The source of the sample is a study of blood T cell repertoires in COVID-19. Study summary: Specimens from acute and convalescent COVID-19 originated in the United States, Italy and Spain. PBMCs, B-cell-depleted T cells, or T cells were the source of the cDNA or gDNA that made up the material.

How the authors handled the data: Estimates of nucleated cell counts were drawn from the amplification of reference gene primers. Sequenced by immunoSEQ multiplex PCR; TCRdb stores in-frame clones only, minus some. V, J and clone size are those of that table, while D and trimming were read from the DNA. Of some 320,000 clones listed, around 88% are singletons. This CDR3 has 18 amino acids. CDR1 SGHVS and CDR2 FNYEAQ come from the germline V gene. Trimming pared 0 bases from V and 0 bases from J, leaving 17 bases between. This TCR was recovered from a woman aged 25 to 39 who had recovered from COVID-19. The sample was peripheral blood. The rearrangement uses TRBV7-6 and TRBJ1-2; unclear D gene. The CDR3: CASSLADQASYSNYGYTF. CDR3 DNA sequence: TGTGCCAGCAGCTTAGCCGACCAGGCTAGCTACTCTAACTATGGCTACACCTTC.